Listed below are T cell receptor beta chains from one sample, sequenced in a study of radiation and T cells in renal cell carcinoma. TCRdb's table, derived via immunoSEQ multiplex PCR, lists solely in-frame clones and lacks some. Of some 97,000 clones in the sample, around 84% were seen once. This specimen was blood, taken from a patient whose treatment included radiotherapy and nephrectomy. The source of these receptors is a man aged 55-75 years with renal cell carcinoma. Both conserved end residues are part of each CDR3. A D gene is named only where the DNA matches it firmly. The listing skips clone size in some rows; elsewhere it reads once, few, many or a size class.

size	V	J	D	CDR3	DNA
NA	TRBV10-3	TRBJ2-5	NA	CAISESPEAQYF	TGTGCCATCAGTGAGTCTCCAGAGGCCCAGTACTTC
NA	TRBV6-5	TRBJ2-3	NA	CASSLTQGTDTQYF	TGTGCCAGCAGTTTAACTCAGGGGACAGATACGCAGTATTTT
NA	TRBV5-7	TRBJ1-1	NA	CASSLGGRTEAFF	TGTGCCAGCAGCTTAGGGGGACGCACTGAAGCTTTCTTT
NA	TRBV6-1	TRBJ1-1	NA	CASSAEGNTEAFF	TGTGCCAGCAGTGCCGAGGGGAACACTGAAGCTTTCTTT
few	TRBV11-3	TRBJ2-7	NA	CASSLGDYEQYF	TGTGCCAGCAGCTTGGGCGATTACGAGCAGTACTTC
NA	TRBV4-1	TRBJ1-3	NA	CASSQVGGAKPSGNTIYF	TGCGCCAGCAGCCAAGTGGGGGGGGCGAAACCTTCTGGAAACACCATATATTTT
NA	TRBV28	TRBJ2-7	NA	CASSLFGRWGSYEQYF	TGTGCCAGCAGTCTGTTTGGGCGGTGGGGGTCCTACGAGCAGTACTTC
NA	TRBV5-5	TRBJ2-2	NA	CASSLEEAIGELFF	TGTGCCAGCAGCTTGGAAGAAGCTATCGGGGAGCTGTTTTTT
NA	TRBV5-1	TRBJ1-3	NA	CASSPTGHSGNTIYF	TGCGCCAGCAGCCCCACAGGACACTCTGGAAACACCATATATTTT
NA	TRBV27	TRBJ2-7	NA	CASGLDIHEQYF	TGTGCCAGCGGGCTGGACATTCACGAGCAGTACTTC
NA	TRBV5-1	TRBJ1-1	NA	CASSPGVGRMGGAFF	TGCGCCAGCAGCCCCGGAGTTGGGCGGATGGGTGGGGCTTTCTTT
NA	TRBV28	TRBJ1-1	TRBD1	CASSPRQGKRTEAFF	TGTGCCAGCAGTCCGAGACAGGGGAAACGGACTGAAGCTTTCTTT
NA	TRBV4-1	TRBJ2-3	NA	CASSQVAGWEEYF	TGCGCCAGCAGCCAAGTGGCAGGGTGGGAGGAGTATTTT
few	TRBV10-1	TRBJ2-3	TRBD2	CASSETTAGLEDTQYF	TGCGCCAGCAGTGAGACCACAGCGGGACTCGAAGATACGCAGTATTTT
NA	TRBV11-3	TRBJ2-7	TRBD2	CASSFGGGYEQYF	TGTGCCAGCAGCTTTGGCGGGGGCTACGAGCAGTACTTC
NA	TRBV5-1	TRBJ2-7	TRBD2	CASSLSPITSGSTTYEQYF	TGCGCCAGCAGCTTGAGTCCGATTACTAGCGGGAGTACAACCTACGAGCAGTACTTC
NA	TRBV5-1	TRBJ1-1	NA	CASSLDQIGTEAFF	TGCGCCAGCAGCTTGGATCAGATCGGGACTGAAGCTTTCTTT
NA	TRBV7-8	TRBJ2-7	NA	CASSLMFREDEQYF	TGTGCCAGCAGCTTAATGTTCAGGGAGGACGAGCAGTACTTC
few	TRBV5-1	TRBJ1-1	NA	CASSLGRAGRNTEAFF	TGCGCCAGCAGCTTGGGACGGGCAGGGCGGAACACTGAAGCTTTCTTT
NA	TRBV19	TRBJ2-5	NA	CASSIDSVRETQYF	TGTGCCAGTAGTATAGATTCGGTCCGGGAGACCCAGTACTTC
NA	TRBV10-1	TRBJ1-4	NA	CASSGQFNEKLFF	TGCGCCAGCAGTGGACAGTTTAATGAAAAACTGTTTTTT
NA	TRBV5-1	TRBJ2-3	NA	CASSAGREGTDTQYF	TGCGCCAGCAGCGCGGGGCGGGAAGGTACAGATACGCAGTATTTT
NA	TRBV5-1	TRBJ1-1	NA	CASSGGTEAFF	TGCGCCAGCAGCGGGGGCACTGAAGCTTTCTTT
NA	TRBV29-1	TRBJ1-5	NA	CSAGSRGQPQHF	TGCAGCGCCGGGTCCCGCGGTCAGCCCCAGCATTTT
NA	TRBV6-6	TRBJ2-7	NA	CASRNDLLYEQYF	TGTGCCAGCAGAAATGACCTGCTTTACGAGCAGTACTTC
NA	TRBV7-8	TRBJ2-7	NA	CASSLGEPESEQYF	TGTGCCAGCAGCTTAGGAGAGCCAGAGAGCGAGCAGTACTTC
NA	TRBV6-5	TRBJ1-4	NA	CASSYGGREEKLFF	TGTGCCAGCAGTTACGGGGGCAGGGAGGAAAAACTGTTTTTT
once	TRBV30	TRBJ2-1	NA	CAWSLGNEQFF	TGTGCCTGGAGTTTAGGCAATGAGCAGTTCTTC
NA	TRBV7-9	TRBJ2-7	TRBD1	CASSLGTAEDEQYF	TGTGCCAGCAGCTTGGGGACAGCCGAAGACGAGCAGTACTTC
once	TRBV2	TRBJ1-1	TRBD1	CASSENDRGNTEAFF	TGTGCCAGCAGTGAAAACGACAGGGGGAACACTGAAGCTTTCTTT
few	TRBV9	TRBJ2-5	TRBD2	CASSPVAGRETQYF	TGTGCCAGCAGCCCTGTAGCGGGAAGAGAGACCCAGTACTTC
once	TRBV2	TRBJ1-2	TRBD1	CASREDRGPSGYTF	TGTGCCAGCAGGGAGGACAGGGGGCCTTCTGGCTACACCTTC
NA	TRBV18	TRBJ1-2	TRBD1	CASSDTTGPYGYTF	TGTGCCAGCTCAGATACGACAGGGCCCTATGGCTACACCTTC
NA	TRBV14	TRBJ2-7	NA	CASSQGFNYEQYF	TGTGCCAGCAGCCAAGGGTTCAACTACGAGCAGTACTTC
NA	TRBV7-6	TRBJ2-3	NA	CASSFGRTANTQYF	TGTGCCAGCAGCTTTGGTCGGACGGCCAATACGCAGTATTTT
many	TRBV7-9	TRBJ1-3	TRBD1	CASSLFGQGTGNTIYF	TGTGCCAGCAGCTTGTTCGGACAGGGAACGGGAAACACCATATATTTT
NA	TRBV11-3	TRBJ2-7	NA	CASSLAGGDTYEQYF	TGTGCCAGCAGCTTAGCAGGAGGGGATACCTACGAGCAGTACTTC
NA	TRBV2	TRBJ2-1	NA	CASSETLTLVDEQFF	TGTGCCAGCAGTGAAACCCTGACGCTAGTCGATGAGCAGTTCTTC
NA	TRBV7-2	TRBJ2-7	NA	CASSRILNTYEQYF	TGTGCCAGCAGCCGTATACTAAACACCTACGAGCAGTACTTC
once	TRBV29-1	TRBJ1-5	NA	CSAGGTRNQPQHF	TGCAGCGCCGGGGGGACGCGCAATCAGCCCCAGCATTTT
NA	TRBV2	TRBJ2-7	NA	CASIEISGSLEQYF	TGTGCCAGCATCGAAATTAGCGGATCCCTGGAGCAGTACTTC
many	TRBV27	TRBJ2-7	NA	CATGYGEQYF	TGTGCCACCGGGTATGGCGAGCAGTACTTC
NA	TRBV6-5	TRBJ1-2	NA	CASSYSRGGGYTF	TGTGCCAGCAGTTACTCCAGGGGAGGGGGCTACACCTTC
NA	TRBV7-9	TRBJ2-1	TRBD2	CASSLATSGYNEQFF	TGTGCCAGCAGCCTGGCGACTAGCGGCTACAATGAGCAGTTCTTC
NA	TRBV30	TRBJ1-2	NA	CAWSATGTGGYTF	TGTGCCTGGAGTGCTACCGGGACGGGGGGCTACACCTTC
NA	TRBV2	TRBJ2-1	NA	CASSSTENNEQFF	TGTGCCAGCAGTTCGACAGAGAACAATGAGCAGTTCTTC
NA	TRBV7-9	TRBJ1-1	NA	CASSFTGSFTEAFF	TGTGCCAGCAGCTTTACAGGGTCGTTTACTGAAGCTTTCTTT
NA	TRBV21-1	TRBJ1-4	NA	CASRPRGGGAMNEKLFF	TGTGCCAGCAGGCCCCGCGGGGGGGGCGCGATGAATGAAAAACTGTTTTTT
NA	TRBV9	TRBJ1-1	NA	CASSVEGNTEAFF	TGTGCCAGCAGCGTAGAAGGGAACACTGAAGCTTTCTTT
NA	TRBV6-5	TRBJ1-5	TRBD1	CASSYFADRGQPQHF	TGTGCCAGCAGTTACTTCGCGGACAGGGGACAGCCCCAGCATTTT
NA	TRBV7-2	TRBJ2-1	TRBD2	CASSLALFSASGGWSNEQFF	TGTGCCAGCAGCTTAGCGCTTTTCTCGGCTAGCGGGGGCTGGAGCAATGAGCAGTTCTTC
NA	TRBV28	TRBJ1-5	NA	CASSLAVGAGNQPQHF	TGTGCCAGCAGTTTAGCGGTGGGGGCTGGCAATCAGCCCCAGCATTTT
few	TRBV27	TRBJ2-7	NA	CASSLGGSFSYEQYF	TGTGCCAGCAGTTTAGGGGGCAGCTTCTCCTACGAGCAGTACTTC